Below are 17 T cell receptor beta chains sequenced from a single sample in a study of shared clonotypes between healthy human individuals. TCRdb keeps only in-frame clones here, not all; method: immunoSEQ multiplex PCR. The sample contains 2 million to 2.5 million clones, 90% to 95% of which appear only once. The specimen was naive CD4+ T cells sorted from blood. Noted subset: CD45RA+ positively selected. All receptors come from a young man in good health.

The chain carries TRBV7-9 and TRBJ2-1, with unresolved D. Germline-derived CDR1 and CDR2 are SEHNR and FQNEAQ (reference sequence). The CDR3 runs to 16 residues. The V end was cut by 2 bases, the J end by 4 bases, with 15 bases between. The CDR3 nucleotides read TGTGCCAGCAGCTTACGATCAGGTCCCACGTACAATGAGCAGTTCTTC. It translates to CASSLRSGPTYNEQFF.

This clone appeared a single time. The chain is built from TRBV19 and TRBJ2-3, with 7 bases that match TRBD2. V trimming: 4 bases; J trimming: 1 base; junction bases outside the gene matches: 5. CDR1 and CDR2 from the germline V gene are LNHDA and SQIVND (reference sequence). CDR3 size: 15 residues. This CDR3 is CASSTLAEGTDTQYF. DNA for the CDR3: TGTGCCAGTAGTACCCTAGCGGAAGGCACAGATACGCAGTATTTT. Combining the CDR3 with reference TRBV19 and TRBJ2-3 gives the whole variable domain DGGITQSPKYLFRKEGQNVTLSCEQNLNHDAMYWYRQDPGQGLRLIYYSQIVNDFQKGDIAEGYSVSREKKESFPLTVTSAQKNPTAFYLCASSTLAEGTDTQYFGPGTRLTVL.

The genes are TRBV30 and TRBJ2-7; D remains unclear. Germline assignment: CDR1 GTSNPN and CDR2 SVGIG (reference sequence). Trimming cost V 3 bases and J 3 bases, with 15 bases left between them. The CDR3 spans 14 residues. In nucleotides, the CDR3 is TGTGCCTGGAGGTCACCGTGGCTGGGCTACGAGCAGTACTTC. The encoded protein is CAWRSPWLGYEQYF. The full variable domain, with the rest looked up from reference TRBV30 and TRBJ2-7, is SQTIHQWPATLVQPVGSPLSLECTVEGTSNPNLYWYRQAAGRGLQLLFYSVGIGQISSEVPQNLSASRPQDRQFILSSKKLLLSDSGFYLCAWRSPWLGYEQYFGPGTRLTVT.

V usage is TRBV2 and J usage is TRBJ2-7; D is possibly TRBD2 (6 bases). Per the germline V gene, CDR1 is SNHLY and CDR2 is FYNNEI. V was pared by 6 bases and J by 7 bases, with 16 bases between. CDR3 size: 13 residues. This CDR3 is CASRAQVAGEQYF. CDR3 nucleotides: TGTGCCAGCAGGGCACAGGTCGCGGGGGAGCAGTACTTC.

For the CDR3, the DNA is TGTGCCAGCCTAGGGACAGGACGGGAAAAACTGTTTTTT. Protein sequence: CASLGTGREKLFF. The rearrangement uses TRBV6-1 and TRBJ1-4; 8 bases match TRBD1. The CDR3 extends over 13 amino acids. After removal of 8 bases from V and 8 bases from J, the junction contained 7 bases not matched to a gene. Germline loops: CDR1 MNHNS, CDR2 SASEGT.

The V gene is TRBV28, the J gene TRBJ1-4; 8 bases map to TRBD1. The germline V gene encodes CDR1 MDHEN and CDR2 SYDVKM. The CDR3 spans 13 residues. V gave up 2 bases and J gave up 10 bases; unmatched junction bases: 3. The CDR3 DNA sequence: TGTGCCAGCAGTTTAGATACAGGGGGAAAACTGTTTTTT. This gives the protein CASSLDTGGKLFF.

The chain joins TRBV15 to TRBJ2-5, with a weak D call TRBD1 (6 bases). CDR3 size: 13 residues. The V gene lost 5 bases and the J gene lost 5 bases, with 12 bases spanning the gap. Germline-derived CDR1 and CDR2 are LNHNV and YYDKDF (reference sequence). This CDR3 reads CATSRGTIETQYF. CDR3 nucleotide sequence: TGTGCCACCAGCCGTGGGACAATCGAGACCCAGTACTTC.

In DNA form, the CDR3 reads TGTGCCTGGGGGCAGTCGAAAAAGGGTGGCTACACCTTC. Amino acid sequence: CAWGQSKKGGYTF. This rearrangement joins TRBV30 to TRBJ1-2; no definite D call. The CDR3 consists of 13 residues. CDR1 and CDR2 from the germline V gene are GTSNPN and SVGIG (reference sequence). The V end was cut by 5 bases, the J end by 7 bases, with 17 bases between.

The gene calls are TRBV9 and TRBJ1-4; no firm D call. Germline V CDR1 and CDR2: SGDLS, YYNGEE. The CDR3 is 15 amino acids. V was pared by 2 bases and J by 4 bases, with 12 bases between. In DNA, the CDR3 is TGTGCCAGCAGCGTCACTGTCACGGGTAATGAAAAACTGTTTTTT. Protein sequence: CASSVTVTGNEKLFF.

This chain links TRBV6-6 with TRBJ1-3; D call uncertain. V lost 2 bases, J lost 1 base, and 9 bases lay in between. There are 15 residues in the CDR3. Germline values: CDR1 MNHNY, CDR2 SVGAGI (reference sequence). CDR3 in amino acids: CASSYLAESGNTIYF. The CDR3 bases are TGTGCCAGCAGTTACCTTGCTGAATCTGGAAACACCATATATTTT.

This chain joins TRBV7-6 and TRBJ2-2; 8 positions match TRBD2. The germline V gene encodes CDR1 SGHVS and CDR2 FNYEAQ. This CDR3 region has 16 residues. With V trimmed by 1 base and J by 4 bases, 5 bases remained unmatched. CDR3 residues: CASSLVRLAGTGELFF. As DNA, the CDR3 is TGTGCCAGCAGCTTAGTTCGGCTAGCGGGCACCGGGGAGCTGTTTTTT. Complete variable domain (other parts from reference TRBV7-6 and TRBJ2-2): GAGVSQSPRYKVTKRGQDVALRCDPISGHVSLYWYRQALGQGPEFLTYFNYEAQQDKSGLPNDRFSAERPEGSISTLTIQRTEQRDSAMYRCASSLVRLAGTGELFFGEGSRLTVL.

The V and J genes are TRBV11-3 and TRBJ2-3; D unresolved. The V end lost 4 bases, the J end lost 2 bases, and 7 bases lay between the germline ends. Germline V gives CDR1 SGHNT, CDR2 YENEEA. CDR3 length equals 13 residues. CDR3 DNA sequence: TGTGCCAGCAGCTCACAACTCACAGATACGCAGTATTTT. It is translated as CASSSQLTDTQYF. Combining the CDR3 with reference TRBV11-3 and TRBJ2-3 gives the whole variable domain EAGVVQSPRYKIIEKKQPVAFWCNPISGHNTLYWYLQNLGQGPELLIRYENEEAVDDSQLPKDRFSAERLKGVDSTLKIQPAELGDSAVYLCASSSQLTDTQYFGPGTRLTVL.

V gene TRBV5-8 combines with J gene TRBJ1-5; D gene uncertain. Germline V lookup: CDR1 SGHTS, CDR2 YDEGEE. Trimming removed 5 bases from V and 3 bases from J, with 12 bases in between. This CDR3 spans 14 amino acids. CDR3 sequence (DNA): TGTGCCAGCAGGAACTATAAGTCCAATCAGCCCCAGCATTTT. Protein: CASRNYKSNQPQHF.

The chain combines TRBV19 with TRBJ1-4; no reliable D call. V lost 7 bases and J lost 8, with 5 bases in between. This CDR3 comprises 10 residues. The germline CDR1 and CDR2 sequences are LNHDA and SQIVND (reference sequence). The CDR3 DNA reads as TGTGCCAGTAAATCAGAAAAACTGTTTTTT. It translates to CASKSEKLFF.

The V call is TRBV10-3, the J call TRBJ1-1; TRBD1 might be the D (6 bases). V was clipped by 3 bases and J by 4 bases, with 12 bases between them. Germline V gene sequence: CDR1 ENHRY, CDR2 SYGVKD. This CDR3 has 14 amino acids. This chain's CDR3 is CAISEQGLGTEAFF. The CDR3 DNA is TGTGCCATCAGTGAACAGGGTCTAGGCACTGAAGCTTTCTTT.

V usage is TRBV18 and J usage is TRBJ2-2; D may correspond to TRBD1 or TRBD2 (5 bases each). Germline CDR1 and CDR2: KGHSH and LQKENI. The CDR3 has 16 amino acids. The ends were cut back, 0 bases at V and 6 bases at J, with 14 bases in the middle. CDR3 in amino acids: CASSPPGRSRAGELFF. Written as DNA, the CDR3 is TGTGCCAGCTCACCACCGGGACGGTCTAGGGCCGGGGAGCTGTTTTTT.

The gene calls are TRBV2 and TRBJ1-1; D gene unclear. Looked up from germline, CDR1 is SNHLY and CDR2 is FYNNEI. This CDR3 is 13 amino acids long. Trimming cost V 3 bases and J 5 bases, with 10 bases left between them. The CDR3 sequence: CASSDYEGTEAFF. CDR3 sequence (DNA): TGTGCCAGCAGTGACTATGAGGGTACTGAAGCTTTCTTT.